This T cell receptor beta chain appears in the sequencing data of a study of CD8 T cells in Susac syndrome. CDR3 length: 15 amino acids. The junction had 0 bases not matched to a gene; V was cut back by 0 bases and J by 4 bases. In germline, CDR1 is KGHSH, CDR2 LQKENI. After extraction with the RNeasy kit, about 0.5 to 1 ug of the RNA was reverse transcribed using random hexamers. TCRdb recomputed calls from the immunoSEQ multiplex PCR reads with MiXCR, one row per CDR3 protein. The sample lists around 170,000 distinct CDR3 sequences, approximately 94% occurring once. Whole-study findings and limits: The CD4+ T cell repertoires that were profiled in Susac syndrome showed no clonal expansion.

Details on this clonotype: What it binds is unknown.

The specimen was CD4+ T cells from PBMCs. The chain recombines TRBV18 with TRBJ2-1; 10 nucleotides agree with TRBD2. The origin of this receptor is a human donor with Susac syndrome. The CDR3 sequence is CASSPPAGGYNEQFF. The DNA of the CDR3 is TGTGCCAGCTCACCACCAGCGGGAGGGTACAATGAGCAGTTCTTC. Complete variable domain (other parts from reference TRBV18 and TRBJ2-1): NAGVMQNPRHLVRRRGQEARLRCSPMKGHSHVYWYRQLPEEGLKFMVYLQKENIIDESGMPKERFSAEFPKEGPSILRIQQVVRGDSAAYFCASSPPAGGYNEQFFGPGTRLTVL.